The 18 T cell receptor beta chains below were found in one sample sequenced in a study of blood T cell repertoires in COVID-19. Clones were sequenced by immunoSEQ multiplex PCR, and TCRdb holds only the in-frame ones, with some missing. The sample lists about 170,000 clones; approximately 86% were seen once. The sequenced material came from peripheral blood. Receptors were obtained from a man between 60 and 70 years old who had recovered from COVID-19.

This CDR3 is CATSLDRGWSPLHF. In nucleotides, the CDR3 is TGTGCCACCAGCCTGGACAGGGGCTGGTCACCCCTCCACTTT. This chain joins TRBV15 and TRBJ1-6; 9 bases align to TRBD1. V shed 5 bases and J 10 bases; nucleotides not matched to a gene: 6. In germline, CDR1 is LNHNV, CDR2 YYDKDF (reference sequence). This CDR3 has 14 residues.

On this clone: At one end the junction does not follow the germline gene, possibly because of a read error. The rearrangement uses TRBV7-7 and TRBJ2-3, with D possibly TRBD1 on 7 matching bases. From germline, CDR1 is SSHAT and CDR2 FNYEAQ (reference sequence). The CDR3 consists of 16 residues. The chain's CDR3 is CASSLGGGVLTDTQYF. The CDR3, as DNA: TGTGCTAGCAGCTTAGGGGGCGGGGTCCTCACAGATACGCAGTATTTT.

The DNA of the CDR3 is TGTGCCAGCCGGTCGGGGGGGTCGAACACCGGGGAGCTGTTTTTT. This sequence encodes CASRSGGSNTGELFF. The rearrangement uses TRBV9 and TRBJ2-2; TRBD2 aligns across 8 bases. This CDR3 is built from 15 residues. Unmatched junction bases numbered 5, after V lost 7 bases and J lost 0 bases. Per germline, CDR1 SGDLS and CDR2 YYNGEE.

The chain joins TRBV3-1 (or the pseudogene TRBV3-2) to TRBJ1-1; D is unclear. Per germline, CDR1 LGHDT and CDR2 YNNKEL (reference sequence). This CDR3 has 13 residues. V lost 3 bases and J lost 10, with 15 bases in between. The CDR3 region has the DNA TGTGCCAGCAGCCAGTCAGTGAGGGCTTCAGCTTTCTTT. It yields the protein CASSQSVRASAFF.

The rearrangement links TRBV5-4 to TRBJ2-5, with TRBD1 as a possible D gene (5 bases). Trimming left V 4 bases short and J 1 base short, with 17 bases between. The length of the CDR3 is 16 residues. CDR1 is SGHNT, CDR2 YYREEE, per germline (reference sequence). CDR3 amino acids: CASSQSRVGPQETQYF. In DNA form, the CDR3 reads TGTGCCAGCAGCCAATCCAGGGTTGGGCCCCAAGAGACCCAGTACTTC. The whole variable domain, filled in from reference TRBV5-4 and TRBJ2-5, reads ETGVTQSPTHLIKTRGQQVTLRCSSQSGHNTVSWYQQALGQGPQFIFQYYREEENGRGNFPPRFSGLQFPNYSSELNVNALELDDSALYLCASSQSRVGPQETQYFGPGTRLLVL.

V usage is TRBV14 and J usage is TRBJ1-2, with TRBD1 identical over 9 bases. There are 15 residues in the CDR3. From germline, CDR1 is SGHDN and CDR2 FVKESK. The V gene end was trimmed by 2 bases and the J gene end by 6 bases; junction bases not matched to a gene: 7. The CDR3 DNA follows: TGTGCCAGCAGCCAACGCTGGACAGGGGCTGATGGCTACACCTTC. It encodes CASSQRWTGADGYTF.

V and J are TRBV6-5 and TRBJ1-1, with TRBD1 matching over 9 bases. V lost 11 bases and J lost 4; bases outside the gene matches: 8. In germline, CDR1 is MNHEY, CDR2 SVGAGI. This CDR3 has 13 amino acids. CDR3 sequence (DNA): TGTGCCTGTAGGGTGACAGGGGGCACTGAAGCTTTCTTT. Protein: CACRVTGGTEAFF.

J is TRBJ2-1 and V is TRBV9; 7 nucleotides line up with TRBD1. The V and J ends lost 5 bases and 7 bases, in that order; junction bases with no gene match: 9. CDR1 is SGDLS, CDR2 YYNGEE, per germline. The CDR3 has 14 residues. The CDR3 sequence: CASSLLTGMNEQFF. In DNA form, the CDR3 reads TGTGCCAGCAGTCTTTTGACAGGGATGAATGAGCAGTTCTTC.

The chain is built from TRBV5-1 and TRBJ1-3; the D is unclear. The CDR3 spans 15 residues. Trimming cost V 0 bases and J 0 bases, with 7 bases left between them. CDR1 SGHRS and CDR2 YFSETQ come from the germline V gene. The CDR3 spells CASSLALNSGNTIYF. DNA of the CDR3: TGCGCCAGCAGCTTGGCTCTAAACTCTGGAAACACCATATATTTT.

In its sample, this clone was seen once. This sample includes further DNA sequences coding for the same CDR3. The chain joins TRBV6-5 to TRBJ1-3, with 11 bases that match TRBD1. The V and J ends lost 6 bases and 4 bases, in that order; junction bases with no gene match: 2. Germline V gene lookup returns CDR1 MNHEY and CDR2 SVGAGI. The CDR3 runs 14 residues. CDR3 DNA: TGTGCCAGCAGCAGGACAGGGGGCGGAAACACCATATATTTT. This translates into CASSRTGGGNTIYF.

CDR3 in DNA: TGTGCCAGCAGTTCCGGCGGGGGCGCTATCACATCACCCCTCCACTTT. Encoded protein: CASSSGGGAITSPLHF. This chain connects TRBV28 to TRBJ1-6; the D gene is possibly TRBD1 (6 bases). This CDR3 has 16 residues. CDR1 is MDHEN and CDR2 is SYDVKM in the germline V gene. The V end lost 4 bases, the J end lost 10 bases, and 20 bases lay between the germline ends. The whole variable domain, filled in from reference TRBV28 and TRBJ1-6, reads DVKVTQSSRYLVKRTGEKVFLECVQDMDHENMFWYRQDPGLGLRLIYFSYDVKMKEKGDIPEGYSVSREKKERFSLILESASTNQTSMYLCASSSGGGAITSPLHFGNGTRLTVT.

In the case of this clone: This sample includes further DNA sequences coding for the same CDR3. The chain couples TRBV5-4 to TRBJ1-3; a possible D gene is TRBD1 (6 bases). There are 14 residues in the CDR3. Trimming left V 3 bases short and J 1 base short, with 8 bases between. CDR1 and CDR2 (germline): SGHNT, YYREEE (reference sequence). The CDR3 spells CASSSQGSGNTIYF. The CDR3 nucleotides read TGTGCCAGCAGCTCGCAGGGGTCTGGAAACACCATATATTTT.

The chain recombines TRBV19 with TRBJ1-2; perhaps TRBD1 as D (5 bases). V dropped 6 bases and J dropped 2 bases, with 16 bases sitting between them. CDR1 and CDR2 (germline): LNHDA, SQIVND (reference sequence). The CDR3 is 15 amino acids. In nucleotides, the CDR3 is TGTGCCAGTAGCCAATCCACACGGACAAACTATGGCTACACCTTC. This translates into CASSQSTRTNYGYTF.

The DNA for the CDR3 is TGTGCCAGCTACAGGGGTCGCTCCGATCAGCCCCAGCATTTT. Translated, it gives CASYRGRSDQPQHF. The chain employs TRBV27 and TRBJ1-5; 7 bases fit TRBD1. Trimming at V came to 8 bases and at J to 5 bases, leaving 9 bases not matched to a gene. The CDR3 is 14 amino acids. The germline V gene encodes CDR1 MNHEY and CDR2 SMNVEV (reference sequence).

The chain couples TRBV4-1 to TRBJ2-7; a possible D gene is TRBD1 (5 bases). The germline V gene encodes CDR1 MGHRA and CDR2 YSYEKL. The CDR3 consists of 18 residues. V gave up 0 bases and J gave up 2 bases, with 20 bases separating them. The CDR3 sequence: CASSQDPSDSLQAYEQYF. As DNA, the CDR3 is TGCGCCAGCAGCCAAGACCCATCCGACAGCCTGCAAGCCTACGAGCAGTACTTC.

This sequence joins TRBV9 and TRBJ2-7, with D possibly matching TRBD2 (6 bases). Germline V gene data show CDR1 as SGDLS and CDR2 as YYNGEE. Trimming took 1 base from V and 2 from J, leaving 13 bases between them. This CDR3 comprises 15 residues. Written as DNA, the CDR3 is TGTGCCAGCAGCGTAAATATAGGACTAACCTACGAGCAGTACTTC. Translating it yields CASSVNIGLTYEQYF.

The gene calls are TRBV6-5 and TRBJ1-3; 7 bases match TRBD1. Germline trimming cut 5 bases from V and 2 bases from J; bases unmatched to any gene: 3. The germline gives CDR1 MNHEY, CDR2 SVGAGI. The CDR3 length is 14 residues. The CDR3 region is CASSPQGPGNTIYF. The CDR3 DNA follows: TGTGCCAGCAGTCCACAGGGGCCTGGAAACACCATATATTTT.

The CDR3 here is CASSSVAGDAYEQYF. The CDR3 DNA follows: TGTGCCAGCAGTTCTGTGGCGGGGGACGCCTACGAGCAGTACTTC. The J gene is TRBJ2-7, the V gene TRBV6-5, with TRBD2 identical over 7 bases. J was trimmed by 2 bases and V by 4 bases; bases with no gene match: 8. CDR3 length: 15 residues. The germline gives CDR1 MNHEY, CDR2 SVGAGI.